This TCR beta chain was recorded in a study of blood T cell repertoires in COVID-19. Overall study: Donors in the United States, Italy and Spain gave samples during acute or convalescent COVID-19. PBMCs, B-cell-depleted T cells, or T cells were the source of the cDNA or gDNA that made up the material.

The CDR3 is 17 amino acids. V shed 0 bases, J shed 6 bases, and the junction held 9 bases outside the gene matches. Germline V CDR1 and CDR2: SGDLS, YYNGEE. Original processing methods: Reference gene primer amplification in the assay estimated nucleated cell counts. Some clones are missing from TCRdb's copy, which holds only in-frame ones; the method was immunoSEQ multiplex PCR. The V and J calls and the clone size are those of that table, but D and trimming were determined from the DNA. The sample records 150,000 to 200,000 clones, around nine tenths being singletons. Specimen: peripheral blood. The receptor's source is a man aged 65-85 years with acute or convalescent COVID-19. The rearrangement links TRBV9 to TRBJ2-2; 9 bases agree with TRBD1. The CDR3 loop reads CASSVDRGLPRAGELFF. The DNA for the CDR3 is TGTGCCAGCAGCGTAGACAGGGGGCTTCCCCGGGCCGGGGAGCTGTTTTTT.